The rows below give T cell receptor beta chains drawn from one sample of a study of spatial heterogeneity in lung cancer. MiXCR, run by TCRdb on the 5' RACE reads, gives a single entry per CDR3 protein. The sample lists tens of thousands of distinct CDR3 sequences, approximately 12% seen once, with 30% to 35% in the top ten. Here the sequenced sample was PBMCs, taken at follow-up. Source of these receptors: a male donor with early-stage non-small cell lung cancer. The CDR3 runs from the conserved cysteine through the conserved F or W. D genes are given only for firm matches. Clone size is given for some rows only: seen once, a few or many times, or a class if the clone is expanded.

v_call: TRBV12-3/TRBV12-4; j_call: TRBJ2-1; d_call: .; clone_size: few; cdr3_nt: TGTGCCAGCACGGCTTCTACCCAGGGTGAGCAGTTCTTC; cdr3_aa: CASTASTQGEQFF
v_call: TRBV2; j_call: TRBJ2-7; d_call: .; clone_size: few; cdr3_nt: TGTGCCAGCAGTGAAGCGCTTCCCGAGGAGCAGTACTTC; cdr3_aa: CASSEALPEEQYF
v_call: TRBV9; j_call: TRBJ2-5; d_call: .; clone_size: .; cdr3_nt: TGTGCCAGCAGTGAAGGGGAGACCCAGTACTTC; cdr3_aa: CASSEGETQYF
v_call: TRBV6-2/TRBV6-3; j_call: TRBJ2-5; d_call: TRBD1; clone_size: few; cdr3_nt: TGTGCCAGCAGTCCCCGGACAGGGGGTAAAGAGACCCAGTACTTC; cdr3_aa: CASSPRTGGKETQYF
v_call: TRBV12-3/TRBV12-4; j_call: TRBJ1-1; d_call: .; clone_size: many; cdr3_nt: TGTGCCAGCAGTACCTTGAACACTGAAGCTTTCTTT; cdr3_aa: CASSTLNTEAFF
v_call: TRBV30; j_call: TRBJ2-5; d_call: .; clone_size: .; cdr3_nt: TGTGCCTTCTCCGCCGGCAGGGGCAGAGAGACCCAGTACTTC; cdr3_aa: CAFSAGRGRETQYF
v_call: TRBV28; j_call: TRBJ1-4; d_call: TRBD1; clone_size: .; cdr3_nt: TGTGCCAGCAGCACCGACAGGGCGGCAACTAATGGAAAACTGTTTTTT; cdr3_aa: CASSTDRAATNGKLFF
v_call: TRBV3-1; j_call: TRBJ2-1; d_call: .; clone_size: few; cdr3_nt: TGTGCCAGCAGCCGCCGCCCAGGGTTCAATGAGCAGTTCTTC; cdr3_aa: CASSRRPGFNEQFF
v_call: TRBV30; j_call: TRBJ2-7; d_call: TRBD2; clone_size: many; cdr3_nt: TGTGCCTGGAGTATAGGCGGGAGCCCATACGAGCAGTACTTC; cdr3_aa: CAWSIGGSPYEQYF
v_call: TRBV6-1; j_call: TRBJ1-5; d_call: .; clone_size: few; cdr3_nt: TGTGCCAGCGGAGACACCTTCAATCAGCCCCAGCATTTT; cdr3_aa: CASGDTFNQPQHF
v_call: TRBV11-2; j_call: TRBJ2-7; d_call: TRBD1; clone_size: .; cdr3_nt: TGTGCCAGCAGCCGGGACAGGGGGCTAGCCTACGAGCAGTACTTC; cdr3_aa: CASSRDRGLAYEQYF
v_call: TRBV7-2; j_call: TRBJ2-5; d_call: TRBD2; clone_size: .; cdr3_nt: TGTGCCAGCAGCTTCGGGGGAGGGGTAGAGACCCAGTACTTC; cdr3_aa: CASSFGGGVETQYF
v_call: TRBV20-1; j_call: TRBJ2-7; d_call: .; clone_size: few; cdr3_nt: TGCAGTGTTCATGGAGGCTCCTACGAGCAGTACTTC; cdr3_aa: CSVHGGSYEQYF
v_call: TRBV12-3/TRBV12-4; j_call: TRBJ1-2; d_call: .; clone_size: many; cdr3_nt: TGTGCCAGTCAGCTTGGGTCCCCTAAGTATGGCTACACCTTC; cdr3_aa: CASQLGSPKYGYTF
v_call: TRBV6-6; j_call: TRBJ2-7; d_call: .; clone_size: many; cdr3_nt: TGTGCCAGCAGTTCCACGAGGTTCGACGAGCAGTACTTC; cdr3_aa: CASSSTRFDEQYF
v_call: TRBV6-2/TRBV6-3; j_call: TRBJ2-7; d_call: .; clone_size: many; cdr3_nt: TGTGCCAGCACTGACACCGCCTACGAGCAGTACTTC; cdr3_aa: CASTDTAYEQYF
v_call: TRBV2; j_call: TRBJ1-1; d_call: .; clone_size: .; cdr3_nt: TGTGCCAGCAGGGCGACAGGGAACACTGAAGCTTTCTTT; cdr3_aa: CASRATGNTEAFF
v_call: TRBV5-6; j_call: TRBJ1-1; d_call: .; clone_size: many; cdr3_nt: TGTGCCAGCAGCTTTACGGGGGGCAGATCCACTGAAGCTTTCTTT; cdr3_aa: CASSFTGGRSTEAFF
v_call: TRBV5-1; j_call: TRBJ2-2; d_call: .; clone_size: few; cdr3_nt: TGCGCCAGCAGCATGACAGACACCGGGGAGCTGTTTTTT; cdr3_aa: CASSMTDTGELFF
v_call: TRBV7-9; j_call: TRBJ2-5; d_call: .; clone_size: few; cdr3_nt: TGTGCCAGCAGCCGCCGGGACACTCTAGGGGAAACCCAGTACTTC; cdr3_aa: CASSRRDTLGETQYF
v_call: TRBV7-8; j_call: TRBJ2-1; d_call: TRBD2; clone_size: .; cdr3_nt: TGTGCCAGCAGCCCACTAGGACTAGCGGACAGTTTC; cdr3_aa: CASSPLGLADSF
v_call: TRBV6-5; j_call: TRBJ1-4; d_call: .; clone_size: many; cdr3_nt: TGTGCCAGCAGTTACGCCCGGGGAACTAATGAAAAACTGTTTTTT; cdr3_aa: CASSYARGTNEKLFF
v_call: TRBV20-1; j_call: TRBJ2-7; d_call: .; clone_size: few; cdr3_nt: TGCAGTGTACTGCGGGGAGATGGGCTCTACGAGCAGTACTTC; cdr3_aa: CSVLRGDGLYEQYF
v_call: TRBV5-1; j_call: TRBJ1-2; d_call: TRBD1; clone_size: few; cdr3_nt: TGCGCCAGCAGCTTGCCGACAGGGAATAAGAACTATGGCTACACCTTC; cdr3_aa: CASSLPTGNKNYGYTF
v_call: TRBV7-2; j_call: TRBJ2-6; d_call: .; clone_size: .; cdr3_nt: TGTGCCAGCAGCTTACTGGGGAATGGGGCCAACGTCCTGACTTTC; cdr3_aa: CASSLLGNGANVLTF
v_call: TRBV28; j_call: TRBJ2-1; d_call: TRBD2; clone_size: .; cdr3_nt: TGTGCCAGCGGAAAGCGGGGGGGCCTTTCAAATGAGCAGTTCTTC; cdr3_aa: CASGKRGGLSNEQFF
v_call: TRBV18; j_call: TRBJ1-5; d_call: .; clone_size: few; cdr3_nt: TGTGCCAGCTCACCAGGTATTGGCAATCAGCCCCAGCATTTT; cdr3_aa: CASSPGIGNQPQHF
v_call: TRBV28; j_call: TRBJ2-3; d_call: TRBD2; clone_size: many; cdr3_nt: TGTGCCAGCAGTTCCCCGGCGGGAGGATTGGCAGATACGCAGTATTTT; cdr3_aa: CASSSPAGGLADTQYF
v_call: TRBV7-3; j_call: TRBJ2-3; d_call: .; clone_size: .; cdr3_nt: TGTGCCAGCAGCGTTGCGGAAGCCACAGATACGCAGTATTTT; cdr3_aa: CASSVAEATDTQYF
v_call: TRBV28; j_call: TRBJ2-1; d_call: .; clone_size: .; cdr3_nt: TGTGCCAGCAGTTCGGGGTGGAATGAGCAGTTCTTC; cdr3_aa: CASSSGWNEQFF
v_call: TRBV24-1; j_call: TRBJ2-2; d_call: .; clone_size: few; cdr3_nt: TGTGCCACAAAGGGATCCGGGGAGCTGTTTTTT; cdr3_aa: CATKGSGELFF
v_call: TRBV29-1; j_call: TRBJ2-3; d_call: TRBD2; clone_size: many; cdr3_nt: TGCAGCGTTGAAGGTGTAGCGGGGGCTGATACGCAGTATTTT; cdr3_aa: CSVEGVAGADTQYF
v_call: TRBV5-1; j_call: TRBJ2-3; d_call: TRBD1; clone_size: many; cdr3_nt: TGCGCCAGCAGCCCGGTAGGACAGGGTGCAGATACGCAGTATTTT; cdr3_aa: CASSPVGQGADTQYF
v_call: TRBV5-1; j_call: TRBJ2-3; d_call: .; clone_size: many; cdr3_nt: TGCGCCAGCAGTCCCGATCGCACAGATACGCAGTATTTT; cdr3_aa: CASSPDRTDTQYF
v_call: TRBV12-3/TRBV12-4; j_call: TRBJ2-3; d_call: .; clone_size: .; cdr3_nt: TGTGCCAGCAGTTTGAGCTTGGCAGATACGCAGTATTTT; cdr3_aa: CASSLSLADTQYF
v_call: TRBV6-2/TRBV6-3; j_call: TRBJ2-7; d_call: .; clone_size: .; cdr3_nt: TGTGCCAGCAGCGCCGGGAGAGGGGGGTCCTACGAGCAGTACTTC; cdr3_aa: CASSAGRGGSYEQYF
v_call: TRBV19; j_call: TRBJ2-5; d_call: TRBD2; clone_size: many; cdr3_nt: TGTGCCAGTAGCTGGACTAGCTCGGAGACCCAGTACTTC; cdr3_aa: CASSWTSSETQYF
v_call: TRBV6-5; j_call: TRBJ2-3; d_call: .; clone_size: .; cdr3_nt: TGTGCCAGCAGCCCCGGAGGGTCGGGGGCAGATACGCAGTATTTT; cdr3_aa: CASSPGGSGADTQYF
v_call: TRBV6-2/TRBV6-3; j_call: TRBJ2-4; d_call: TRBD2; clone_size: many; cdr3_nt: TGTGCCAGCAGACTAGCGGGAGCGGTCAACATTCAGTACTTC; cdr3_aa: CASRLAGAVNIQYF
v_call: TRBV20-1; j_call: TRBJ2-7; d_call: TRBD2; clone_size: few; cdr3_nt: TGCAGTGCTAGTACCGGGACTAGGGGTTCCTACGAGCAGTACTTC; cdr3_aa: CSASTGTRGSYEQYF